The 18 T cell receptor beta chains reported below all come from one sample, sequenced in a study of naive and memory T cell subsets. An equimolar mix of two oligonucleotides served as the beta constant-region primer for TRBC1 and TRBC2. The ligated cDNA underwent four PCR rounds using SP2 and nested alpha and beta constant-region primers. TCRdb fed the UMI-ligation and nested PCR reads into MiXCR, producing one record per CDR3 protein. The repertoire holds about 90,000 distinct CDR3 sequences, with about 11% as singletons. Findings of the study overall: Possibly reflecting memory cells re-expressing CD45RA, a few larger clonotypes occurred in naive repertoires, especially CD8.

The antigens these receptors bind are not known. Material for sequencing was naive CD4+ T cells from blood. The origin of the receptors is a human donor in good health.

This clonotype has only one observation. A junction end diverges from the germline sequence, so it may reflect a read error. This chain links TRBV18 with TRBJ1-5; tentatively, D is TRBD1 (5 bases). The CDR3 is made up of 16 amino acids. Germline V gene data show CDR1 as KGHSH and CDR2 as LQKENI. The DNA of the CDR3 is TGTGCCAGCTCACCAAGATCGACAGATAGCAAACAGCCCCAGCATTTT. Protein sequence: CASSPRSTDSKQPQHF.

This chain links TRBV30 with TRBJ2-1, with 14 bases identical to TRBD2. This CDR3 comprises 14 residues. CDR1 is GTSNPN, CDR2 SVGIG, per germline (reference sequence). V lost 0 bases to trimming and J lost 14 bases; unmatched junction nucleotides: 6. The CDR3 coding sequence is TGTGCCTGGAGTGTTCTGGGGACTAGCGGGAGAAAGTTCTTC. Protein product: CAWSVLGTSGRKFF.

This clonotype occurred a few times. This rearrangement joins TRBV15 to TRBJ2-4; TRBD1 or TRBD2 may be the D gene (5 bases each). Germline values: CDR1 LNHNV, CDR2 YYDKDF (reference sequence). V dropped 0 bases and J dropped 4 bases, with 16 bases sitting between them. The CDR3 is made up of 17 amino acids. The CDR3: CATSRDPTRGLKNIQYF. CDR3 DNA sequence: TGTGCCACCAGCAGAGATCCCACCCGGGGCTTGAAAAACATTCAGTACTTC.

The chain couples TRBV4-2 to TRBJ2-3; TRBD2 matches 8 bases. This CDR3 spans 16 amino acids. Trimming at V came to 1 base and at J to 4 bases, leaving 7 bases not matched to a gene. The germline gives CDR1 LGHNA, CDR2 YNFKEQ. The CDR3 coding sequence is TGTGCCAGCAGCCAAGGAGGGCGGGGGGTGCCAGATACGCAGTATTTT. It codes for CASSQGGRGVPDTQYF.

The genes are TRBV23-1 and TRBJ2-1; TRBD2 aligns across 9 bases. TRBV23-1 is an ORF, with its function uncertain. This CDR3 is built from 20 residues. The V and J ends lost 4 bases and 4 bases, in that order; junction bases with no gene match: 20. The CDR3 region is CASSPHRTSDRTSKYNEQFF. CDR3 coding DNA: TGCGCCAGCAGTCCGCACCGGACTAGCGACCGAACCTCTAAATACAATGAGCAGTTCTTC.

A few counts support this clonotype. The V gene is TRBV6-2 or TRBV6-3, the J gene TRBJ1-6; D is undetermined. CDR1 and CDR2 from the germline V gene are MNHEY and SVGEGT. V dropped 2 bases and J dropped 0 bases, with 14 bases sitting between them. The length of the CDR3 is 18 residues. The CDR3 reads CASSYRTDGPSYNSPLHF. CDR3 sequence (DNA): TGTGCCAGCAGTTACCGGACTGACGGACCCTCCTATAATTCACCCCTCCACTTT.

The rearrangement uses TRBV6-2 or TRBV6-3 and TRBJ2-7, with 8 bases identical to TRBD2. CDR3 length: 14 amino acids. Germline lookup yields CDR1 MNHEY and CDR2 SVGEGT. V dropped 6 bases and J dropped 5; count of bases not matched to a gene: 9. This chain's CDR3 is CASRRTGTRNEQYF. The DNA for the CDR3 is TGTGCCAGCAGGCGTACCGGGACTAGGAACGAGCAGTACTTC.

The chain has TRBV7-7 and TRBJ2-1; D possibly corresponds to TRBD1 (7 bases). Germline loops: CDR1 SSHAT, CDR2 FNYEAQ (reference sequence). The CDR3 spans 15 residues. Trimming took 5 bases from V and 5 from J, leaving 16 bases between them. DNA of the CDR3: TGTGCCAGCAGCAAAGGAGGGGGCGAGGACAATGAGCAGTTCTTC. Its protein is CASSKGGGEDNEQFF.

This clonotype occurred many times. The CDR3 DNA sequence: TGTGCCAGCAGCTTAAGAGGGTACAGCAATCAGCCCCAGCATTTT. This encodes CASSLRGYSNQPQHF. The chain joins TRBV5-8 to TRBJ1-5; D not resolved. The CDR3 totals 15 residues. V lost 2 bases and J lost 1, with 10 bases in between. Per germline, CDR1 SGHTS and CDR2 YDEGEE. Complete variable domain (other parts from reference TRBV5-8 and TRBJ1-5): EAGVTQSPTHLIKTRGQQATLRCSPISGHTSVYWYQQALGLGLQFLLWYDEGEERNRGNFPPRFSGRQFPNYSSELNVNALELEDSALYLCASSLRGYSNQPQHFGDGTRLSIL.

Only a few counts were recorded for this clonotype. CDR3 nucleotides: TGTGCCAGCAGCTTATCCCCCACAGATACGCAGTATTTT. Translation: CASSLSPTDTQYF. The chain combines TRBV7-9 with TRBJ2-3; no definite D call. In germline, CDR1 is SEHNR, CDR2 FQNEAQ (reference sequence). V was cut by 2 bases and J by 2 bases, with 5 bases left in between. The CDR3 has 13 residues.

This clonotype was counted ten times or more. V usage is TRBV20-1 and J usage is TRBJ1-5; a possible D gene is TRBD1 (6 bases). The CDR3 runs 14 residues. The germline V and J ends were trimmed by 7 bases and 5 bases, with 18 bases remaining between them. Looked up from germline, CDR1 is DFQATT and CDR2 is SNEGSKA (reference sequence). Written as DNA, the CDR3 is TGCAGTGTCTCGGGACAACTAAGGGATCAGCCCCAGCATTTT. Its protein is CSVSGQLRDQPQHF.

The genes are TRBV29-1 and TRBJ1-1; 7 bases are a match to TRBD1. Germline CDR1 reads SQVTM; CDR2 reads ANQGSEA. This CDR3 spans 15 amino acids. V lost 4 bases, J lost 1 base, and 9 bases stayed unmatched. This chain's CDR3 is CSVVSDGTANTEAFF. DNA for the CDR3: TGCAGCGTTGTTAGCGACGGGACAGCGAACACTGAAGCTTTCTTT.

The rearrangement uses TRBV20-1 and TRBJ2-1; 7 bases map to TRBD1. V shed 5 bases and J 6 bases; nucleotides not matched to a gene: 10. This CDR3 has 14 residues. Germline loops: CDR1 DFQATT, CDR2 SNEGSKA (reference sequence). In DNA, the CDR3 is TGCAGTGCTGGGACCCGGGACAGCCCCAATGAGCAGTTCTTC. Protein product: CSAGTRDSPNEQFF.

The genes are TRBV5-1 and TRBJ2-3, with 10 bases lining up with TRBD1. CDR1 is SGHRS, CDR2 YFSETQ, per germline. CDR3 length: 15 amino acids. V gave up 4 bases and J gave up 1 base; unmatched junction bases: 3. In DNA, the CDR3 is TGCGCCAGCAGCAGGGGGACAGGGGGCACAGATACGCAGTATTTT. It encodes CASSRGTGGTDTQYF. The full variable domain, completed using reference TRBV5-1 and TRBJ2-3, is KAGVTQTPRYLIKTRGQQVTLSCSPISGHRSVSWYQQTPGQGLQFLFEYFSETQRNKGNFPGRFSGRQFSNSRSEMNVSTLELGDSALYLCASSRGTGGTDTQYFGPGTRLTVL.

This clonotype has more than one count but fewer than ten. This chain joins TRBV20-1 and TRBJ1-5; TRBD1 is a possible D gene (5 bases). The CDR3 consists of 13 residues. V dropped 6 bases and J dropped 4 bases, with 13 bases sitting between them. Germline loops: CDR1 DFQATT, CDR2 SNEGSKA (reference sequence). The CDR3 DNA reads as TGCAGTGCAGGGGAGGCAGGAAATCAGCCCCAGCATTTT. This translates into CSAGEAGNQPQHF.

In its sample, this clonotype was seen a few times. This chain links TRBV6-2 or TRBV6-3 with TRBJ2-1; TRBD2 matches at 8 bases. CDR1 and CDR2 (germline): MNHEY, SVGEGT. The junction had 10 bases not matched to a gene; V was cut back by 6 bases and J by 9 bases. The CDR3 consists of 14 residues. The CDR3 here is CASSSGLVSSEQFF. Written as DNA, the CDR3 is TGTGCCAGCAGCTCGGGACTAGTATCGTCTGAGCAGTTCTTC.

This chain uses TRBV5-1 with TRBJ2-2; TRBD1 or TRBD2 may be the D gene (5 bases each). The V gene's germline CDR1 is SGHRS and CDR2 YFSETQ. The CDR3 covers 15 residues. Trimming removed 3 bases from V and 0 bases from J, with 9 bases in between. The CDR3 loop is CASSWDRTNTGELFF. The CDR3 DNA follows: TGCGCCAGCAGCTGGGACCGGACGAACACCGGGGAGCTGTTTTTT. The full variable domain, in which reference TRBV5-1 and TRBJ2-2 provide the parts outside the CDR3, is KAGVTQTPRYLIKTRGQQVTLSCSPISGHRSVSWYQQTPGQGLQFLFEYFSETQRNKGNFPGRFSGRQFSNSRSEMNVSTLELGDSALYLCASSWDRTNTGELFFGEGSRLTVL.

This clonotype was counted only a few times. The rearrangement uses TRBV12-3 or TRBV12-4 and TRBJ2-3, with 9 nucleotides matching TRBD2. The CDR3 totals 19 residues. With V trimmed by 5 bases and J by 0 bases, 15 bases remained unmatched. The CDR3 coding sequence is TGTGCCAGCAGTCTATCCACCTCAGGACTAGCGAGTAGCACAGATACGCAGTATTTT. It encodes CASSLSTSGLASSTDTQYF.